The source of this T cell receptor beta chain is a study of post-analysis software for immune sequencing data. General study points: Higher frequency in patients than in controls was seen for about five TRBV segments, with TRBV5-6, TRBV5-1 and TRBV20-1 among them.

Concerning this clonotype: Its specificity is unknown.

CDR3 length: 15 amino acids. The germline V and J ends were trimmed by 4 bases and 3 bases, with 16 bases remaining between them. CDR1 is LGHDT, CDR2 YNNKEL, per germline (reference sequence). Unique molecular identifiers featured in each of the TCR beta cDNA libraries. TCRdb re-derived calls from the PCR reads in MiXCR, one entry per CDR3 protein. The data hold hundreds of thousands of distinct CDR3 sequences, with about 60% observed a single time. This clonotype originated in a girl aged 2-10 years with multiple sclerosis. The V call is TRBV3-1, the J call TRBJ2-7; tentatively, D is TRBD1 (5 bases). Sequenced input: blood. The CDR3 here is CASSPRVSKVYEQYF. CDR3 DNA: TGTGCCAGCAGCCCCAGGGTTTCGAAAGTCTACGAGCAGTACTTC.